Listed below are T cell receptor beta chains from one sample, sequenced in a study of monozygotic twins with inflammatory bowel disease. TCRdb reprocessed the 5' RACE reads, keeping one entry per CDR3 protein, no DNA. The sample table sets out approximately 110,000 distinct CDR3 sequences. Sequencing was done on a sample of blood. The receptors originated from a human donor with ulcerative colitis or Crohn's disease, or a healthy co-twin of an affected twin (not recorded which). Both conserved end residues are part of each CDR3.

TRBJ2-1	TRBV20-1	CSAKRAGGYEQFF
TRBJ2-1	TRBV4-3	CASSPLRAKGGNEQFF
TRBJ1-1	TRBV25-1	CASSERRGTEAFF
TRBJ2-1	TRBV7-2	CASSLVMGLADNEQFF
TRBJ2-3	TRBV6-5	CASSSTSGGMTDTQYF
TRBJ2-3	TRBV5-5	CASWTSGTDTQYF
TRBJ1-1	TRBV6-1	CASSHKPEETEAFF
TRBJ1-5	TRBV7-8	CASSLADRGPQHF
TRBJ2-1	TRBV7-9	CASSLDTNEQFF
TRBJ2-3	TRBV6-4	CASSETGGTDTQYF
TRBJ1-3	TRBV7-9	CASSPGGDSGNTIYF
TRBJ1-5	TRBV20-1	CSAPSQSNQPQHF
TRBJ1-2	TRBV30	CAWSVPSVTMGVYTF
TRBJ2-7	TRBV20-1	CSAYDGGRGYEQYF
TRBJ2-1	TRBV9	CASSVGVTNEQFF
TRBJ2-1	TRBV5-1	CASSLNSGTGGGEQFF
TRBJ2-5	TRBV27	CASSLDGQETQYF
TRBJ2-6	TRBV28	CASTSGQSFSGANVLTF
TRBJ2-5	TRBV29-1	CSVDWRETQYF
TRBJ2-3	TRBV28	CASSFFPGQGTTDTQYF
TRBJ1-4	TRBV7-8	CASSSNSATNVKLFF
TRBJ2-3	TRBV6-2/TRBV6-3	CASNGLTGTDTQYF
TRBJ2-7	TRBV25-1	CASSDPRGSYEQYF
TRBJ2-3	TRBV4-3	CASSQVSLNTDTQYF
TRBJ2-2	TRBV5-1	CASSLVLAGLNTGELFF
TRBJ1-6	TRBV5-1	CASSRSQEKNSPLHF
TRBJ2-3	TRBV20-1	CSASGSGGTTDTQYF
TRBJ1-4	TRBV18	CASSPGPGRNEKLFF
TRBJ1-2	TRBV20-1	CSAYTGGYGYTF
TRBJ2-1	TRBV5-6	CASSWDSTHNEQFF
TRBJ1-2	TRBV7-9	CASSSGQGYGYTF
TRBJ2-3	TRBV20-1	CSARGPRSNTDTQYF
TRBJ1-6	TRBV28	CASLNDDRDNSPLHF
TRBJ2-5	TRBV15	CATSRREGETQYF
TRBJ2-3	TRBV18	CASSPSQADTQYF
TRBJ1-4	TRBV10-3	CAIKGSDATNEKLFF
TRBJ2-7	TRBV10-3	CAISINEGGMDF
TRBJ1-1	TRBV7-2	CASSFQGNTEAFF
TRBJ1-1	TRBV4-1	CASSQDGLPDRGMNTEAFF
TRBJ2-3	TRBV12-3/TRBV12-4	CASSLEDASEYTDTQYF
TRBJ1-5	TRBV12-3/TRBV12-4	CASSLALDRSHSNQPQHF
TRBJ2-5	TRBV24-1	CATSDLTGETQYF
TRBJ1-1	TRBV7-9	CASRTFRDKPNTEAFF
TRBJ1-2	TRBV4-2	CASSHSPGGSNYGYTF
TRBJ1-3	TRBV5-4	CASSLAGSHSGNTIYF
TRBJ2-7	TRBV20-1	CSARDVTSEMNYEQYF
TRBJ2-7	TRBV6-5	CASIYSGSNEQYF
TRBJ1-2	TRBV6-1	CASSASGEPLYGYTF
TRBJ1-4	TRBV18	CASSPTSHATNEKLFF
TRBJ2-2	TRBV29-1	CSVEGNTGELFF
TRBJ2-7	TRBV3-1	CASSQKVSSSYEQYF
TRBJ1-1	TRBV19	CASIPWGMNTEAFF
TRBJ2-2	TRBV12-3/TRBV12-4	CASSFLANTGELFF
TRBJ1-1	TRBV12-3/TRBV12-4	CASSFTGLDTEAFF
TRBJ2-3	TRBV19	CASLSRGGTDTQYF
TRBJ1-4	TRBV20-1	CSARDRGGGLDEKLFF
TRBJ1-1	TRBV19	CASSLVPDTTEAFF